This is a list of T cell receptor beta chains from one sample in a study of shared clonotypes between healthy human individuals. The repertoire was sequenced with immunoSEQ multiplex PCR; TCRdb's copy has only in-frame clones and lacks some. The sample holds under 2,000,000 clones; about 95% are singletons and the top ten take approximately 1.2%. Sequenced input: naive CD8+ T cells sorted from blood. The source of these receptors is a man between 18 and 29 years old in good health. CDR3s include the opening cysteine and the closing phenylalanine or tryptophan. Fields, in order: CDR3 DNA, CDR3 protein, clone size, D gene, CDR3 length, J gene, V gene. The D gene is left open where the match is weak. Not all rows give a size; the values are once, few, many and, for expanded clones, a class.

TGCGCCAGCAGTCTTATGCTATTTGGGTACGAGCAGTACTTC | CASSLMLFGYEQYF | few | . | 14 | TRBJ2-7 | TRBV4-1
TGTGCCAGCAGCTTGAACCCACTCCTAGACGAGCAGTACTTC | CASSLNPLLDEQYF | . | . | 14 | TRBJ2-7 | TRBV5-4
TGTGCCTGGGGCGCGGGAGGCCAAGTGCAGTACTTC | CAWGAGGQVQYF | . | TRBD2 | 12 | TRBJ2-7 | TRBV30
TGTGCCAGCAGCTTAGAAGGGGTCCGCTACGAGCAGTACTTC | CASSLEGVRYEQYF | . | . | 14 | TRBJ2-7 | TRBV7-9
TGTGCCAGCAGCCAAAACACTAACCAAGAGACCCAGTACTTC | CASSQNTNQETQYF | . | . | 14 | TRBJ2-5 | TRBV7-9
TGTGCCAGCAGCCCCTATTCGGGGGGGGCCTACGAGCAGTACTTC | CASSPYSGGAYEQYF | . | TRBD2 | 15 | TRBJ2-7 | TRBV7-9
TGTGCCAGCAGCCCCTCGATCAATGAGCAGTTCTTC | CASSPSINEQFF | . | . | 12 | TRBJ2-1 | TRBV5-6
TGTGCCAGCAGTCCGGGACCTCCCTACGAGCAGTACTTC | CASSPGPPYEQYF | . | . | 13 | TRBJ2-7 | TRBV27
TGTGCCAGCAGTTTGTGGGGCTCGAACACTGAAGCTTTCTTT | CASSLWGSNTEAFF | . | . | 14 | TRBJ1-1 | TRBV27
TGTGCCAGCAGCACGTCCGGGACAGGTATCAATGAGCAGTTCTTC | CASSTSGTGINEQFF | . | TRBD1 | 15 | TRBJ2-1 | TRBV5-8
TGCGCCAGCAGCCAAGGACAGGGGGGTTTCACAGATACGCAGTATTTT | CASSQGQGGFTDTQYF | . | TRBD1 | 16 | TRBJ2-3 | TRBV5-1
TGTGCCAGCAGTTTGACCCCCAGGGTAGGAGCTTTCTTT | CASSLTPRVGAFF | . | . | 13 | TRBJ1-1 | TRBV6-6
TGTGCCAGCAGCTTTGGTAGCGGGGGCACCTACGAGCAGTACTTC | CASSFGSGGTYEQYF | . | TRBD2 | 15 | TRBJ2-7 | TRBV5-4
TGCGCCAGCAGCTTGGGTGGATCTGCGAACACCGGGGAGCTGTTTTTT | CASSLGGSANTGELFF | few | . | 16 | TRBJ2-2 | TRBV5-1
TGTGCCAGCAGTGAAGGGTTGGCAGTCTCCCTCTCTGGGGCCAACGTCCTGACTTTC | CASSEGLAVSLSGANVLTF | . | . | 19 | TRBJ2-6 | TRBV2
TGTGCCAGTACGAGGGAGGCCTATGGCTACACCTTC | CASTREAYGYTF | . | . | 12 | TRBJ1-2 | TRBV19
TGCGCCAGCAGCCAGGACAACAGGGGGCTCAATCAGCCCCAGCATTTT | CASSQDNRGLNQPQHF | . | TRBD1 | 16 | TRBJ1-5 | TRBV4-3
TGTGCCTGGAGTTACTCAGGCGGGGAGCAGTACTTC | CAWSYSGGEQYF | . | . | 12 | TRBJ2-7 | TRBV30